This record looks at one T cell receptor (beta chain) sequence and its context. The antigen is not known. Cells that were CD45RO-CCR7+CD27+CD95- constituted naive CD8+ T cells. These data originate in a study of CXCR3-negative and CXCR3-positive naive CD8 T cells. Study-wide results and limits: Relative to CXCR3-negative naive cells, CXCR3-positive naive cells had more hydrophobic TRB CDR3s.

The CDR3 has 15 residues. The germline V gene encodes CDR1 MNHEY and CDR2 SVGAGI. Carrying UMI labels, the TRB cDNA libraries were prepared through 5' RACE. With the 5' RACE reads reprocessed, TCRdb shows one record per CDR3 protein and no DNA. The sample data list thousands of distinct CDR3 sequences. The TCR was taken from a human donor in good health. Some clones in this sample may be carry-over from other donors' samples. Specimen: naive CXCR3- CD8+ T cells from blood. Regarding subset: CD45RO-CCR7+CD27+CD95- naive CD8+ T cells lacking CXCR3 (TNR3-). V is TRBV6-5 and J is TRBJ2-1; lacking DNA, the TRBD2 call made by TCRdb goes unchecked. CDR3 protein: CASSPGTSVINEQFF.